What follows describes a single T cell receptor beta chain. This clonotype was seen only a few times. This receptor's antigen is unknown. Nothing much larger sits one base from this clone, and base qualities are not available. These data belong to a study of T-cell memory formation after mild COVID-19 (dated by TCRdb to about 2021). Regarding the complete study: TCR sequence clusters from the two donors were largely donor specific. The cohort comprised two young, previously healthy adult volunteers, one female and one male. T-cell clones expanding and contracting after mild COVID-19 in two donors were tracked by longitudinal TCRalpha and TCRbeta repertoire sequencing. Points the paper makes about the study in general: Contracting CD4+ clones appeared mostly in the CM and EM memory subsets, whereas CD8+ clones were enriched in EMRA. Clones contracting from day 15 to 85 had balanced CD4/CD8 phenotypes, while a second wave expanding from day 15 to 37 was biased towards CD4+. Some responding clones were detected in pre-infection memory, which suggested that pre-existing cross-reactive memory T cells had joined the SARS-CoV-2 response. The study included only a couple of mild cases, and larger cohorts that include severe cases with pre-infection samples were judged to be necessary. SARS-CoV-2 specificity was not confirmed for the second-wave clones peaking on day 37.

The data were produced on an Illumina NovaSeq 6000. Using 5'RACE with constant-segment primers, TCRalpha and TCRbeta cDNA libraries were constructed, with sample barcodes and unique molecular identifiers added in the process. RNA was extracted from every sample with Trizol reagent. Amplification of the libraries took two PCR steps, and the second step added a second sample barcode plus Illumina TruSeq adapters. The libraries were sequenced on an Illumina NovaSeq using 2 x 150 bp paired-end reads. The study's processing was this. Demultiplexing of reads and collapsing into UMI-guided consensus sequences were performed with migec v1.2.7. Using mixcr v2.1.11, UMI consensuses were aligned to TRA and TRB V and J templates and then assembled into clonotypes. A clonotype was counted as expanded or contracted only when both edgeR and NoisET called the clonotype significant, with the noise models trained on biological replicates. For edgeR calls, the thresholds were a false discovery rate-adjusted p below 0.01 and a log2 fold-change of 1. As an exploratory analysis of dynamics, max-normalized trajectories of the 1000 most abundant clonotypes were examined by PCA with hierarchical clustering. Each responding clone was given a CD4 or CD8 phenotype based on the CD4+ and CD8+ repertoires, which had been sequenced separately. TCRdb applied fastp at Q25 and MiXCR to the public reads, then kept only in-frame beta chains. Every entry covers one CDR3 protein and lists the most common genes and DNA from its rows. These V and J calls originate from TCRdb's pipeline instead of the authors' own analysis. This sample gives roughly 350,000 distinct CDR3 sequences in total; under 25% of them show up just once. Around 13% of the sample goes to the ten largest clones.

Ficoll-Paque density gradient centrifugation was the method used to isolate PBMCs. The origin of this receptor is an adult woman who had mild COVID-19 (a few samples of this study predate the infection). The sample titles of this study are shuffled in the database, so cell type and time point are left out; the donor was told from shared clones. Sequencing was done on a sample of PBMCs or a T cell subset sorted from them (not recorded which).

The encoded CDR3 is CASSAGTTGELFF. In nucleotides, the sequence is TGTGCCAGCAGCGCCGGGACCACCGGGGAGCTGTTTTTT. The sequence joins TRBV7-2 to TRBJ2-2, with a tentative D call of TRBD1 or TRBD2, each matching 5 bases. The CDR3 spans 13 residues, from the cysteine through the phenylalanine. The sequence is cut down to CDR3 DNA, 39 bases in frame from base 1. V was cut back by 5 bases and J by 4 bases, leaving a gap of 8 bases between them. The CDR1 and CDR2 encoded by the germline V gene are SGHTA and FQGNSA.